The next 16 T cell receptor beta chains were all read from a single sample in a study of shared clonotypes between healthy human individuals. Assay used: immunoSEQ multiplex PCR; TCRdb lists only in-frame clones, some missing. This table holds 2 million to 2.5 million clones, approximately 94% found once. The material sequenced was naive CD4+ T cells sorted from blood. Subset denoted: CD45RA+ positively selected. These receptors were taken from a man in his late teens or twenties in good health.

V is TRBV6-6 and J is TRBJ1-2; a possible D gene is TRBD1 (5 bases). Trimming took off 11 bases at V and 0 bases at J, with 13 bases between the two ends. This CDR3 comprises 13 residues. Germline loops: CDR1 MNHNY, CDR2 SVGAGI (reference sequence). The CDR3 sequence is CACRGRANYGYTF. For the CDR3, the DNA is TGTGCCTGTCGGGGCAGGGCTAACTATGGCTACACCTTC.

V gene TRBV7-6 combines with J gene TRBJ2-7; possibly TRBD1 for D (6 bases). The CDR3 is 14 amino acids. Trimming removed 1 base from V and 6 bases from J, with 13 bases in between. Germline CDR1 reads SGHVS; CDR2 reads FNYEAQ. The CDR3 sequence: CASSLGQGRFEQYF. The CDR3 nucleotides are TGTGCCAGCAGCTTAGGGCAGGGGCGGTTCGAGCAGTACTTC.

The rearrangement joins TRBV19 to TRBJ2-2; TRBD1 might be the D (6 bases). The CDR3 runs 14 residues. V was cut by 7 bases and J by 3 bases, with 12 bases left in between. CDR1 is LNHDA and CDR2 is SQIVND in the germline V gene (reference sequence). In nucleotides, the CDR3 is TGTGCCAGTATGAGATCAGGGGACACCGGGGAGCTGTTTTTT. This codes for CASMRSGDTGELFF.

The chain employs TRBV30 and TRBJ2-1, with TRBD2 matching 10 bases. Germline CDR1 and CDR2: GTSNPN and SVGIG (reference sequence). Germline trimming cut 5 bases from V and 7 bases from J; bases unmatched to any gene: 8. The CDR3 consists of 14 residues. CDR3 amino acids: CAWGAGGLGNEQFF. The CDR3 DNA is TGTGCCTGGGGAGCGGGGGGGCTTGGGAATGAGCAGTTCTTC. The entire variable domain, with the rest obtained from reference TRBV30 and TRBJ2-1, is as follows: SQTIHQWPATLVQPVGSPLSLECTVEGTSNPNLYWYRQAAGRGLQLLFYSVGIGQISSEVPQNLSASRPQDRQFILSSKKLLLSDSGFYLCAWGAGGLGNEQFFGPGTRLTVL.

This clone was recorded once. DNA of the CDR3: TGCGCCAGCAGCCAAGATTGGATGAACACTGAAGCTTTCTTT. Amino acids: CASSQDWMNTEAFF. The chain carries TRBV4-3 and TRBJ1-1; D is uncertain. Between the trimmed V and J ends, which lost 0 bases and 0 bases, there was a span of 5 bases. Germline loops: CDR1 LGHNA, CDR2 YSLEER. This CDR3 is built from 14 residues.

The rearrangement links TRBV15 to TRBJ1-2, with 10 bases aligning to TRBD1. This CDR3 has 13 amino acids. Germline CDR1 reads LNHNV; CDR2 reads YYDKDF (reference sequence). Losses at the gene ends were 5 bases for V and 8 bases for J; bases not matched to a gene: 5. Written as DNA, the CDR3 is TGTGCCACCAGCCTGGGACAGGGGCGAGGCTACACCTTC. Translated, it gives CATSLGQGRGYTF. Full variable domain (outside the CDR3, taken from reference TRBV15 and TRBJ1-2): DAMVIQNPRYQVTQFGKPVTLSCSQTLNHNVMYWYQQKSSQAPKLLFHYYDKDFNNEADTPDNFQSRRPNTSFCFLDIRSPGLGDTAMYLCATSLGQGRGYTFGSGTRLTVV.

This clone has only one observation. This chain connects TRBV6-6 to TRBJ1-2; TRBD1 agrees at 7 bases. This CDR3 has 12 amino acids. Trimming at V came to 6 bases and at J to 4 bases, leaving 2 bases not matched to a gene. From germline, CDR1 is MNHNY and CDR2 SVGAGI (reference sequence). CDR3 protein: CASRGQSYGYTF. CDR3 DNA: TGTGCCAGCAGGGGACAGTCCTATGGCTACACCTTC.

This chain connects TRBV5-6 to TRBJ2-5; D is unresolved. V was shortened by 3 bases and J by 4 bases, with 16 bases between the two germline ends. Germline V gene sequence: CDR1 SGHDT, CDR2 YYEEEE. The CDR3 covers 15 residues. The CDR3 bases are TGTGCCAGCAGCTCACTCTTGGCTAGTCGAGAGACCCAGTACTTC. This encodes CASSSLLASRETQYF.

The CDR3 DNA follows: TGCGCCAGCAGGACCGGACCGAACACTGAAGCTTTCTTT. Translated, it gives CASRTGPNTEAFF. V gene TRBV10-2 combines with J gene TRBJ1-1; D remains unclear. Trimming took off 6 bases at V and 1 base at J, with 9 bases between the two ends. CDR1 WSHSY and CDR2 SAAADI come from the germline V gene. This CDR3 is 13 amino acids long.

This clone was seen a single time. The chain has TRBV6-1 and TRBJ1-1; D is perhaps TRBD1 (6 bases). This CDR3 region has 15 residues. The ends were cut back, 4 bases at V and 3 bases at J, with 15 bases in the middle. Per the germline V gene, CDR1 is MNHNS and CDR2 is SASEGT. The CDR3 DNA sequence: TGTGCCAGCAGTGCCCCCTACAGGGCCCACACTGAAGCTTTCTTT. This encodes CASSAPYRAHTEAFF.

This clone was found once. The chain is built from TRBV30 and TRBJ1-4; D is ambiguous. Germline CDR1 is GTSNPN and CDR2 is SVGIG (reference sequence). The CDR3 spans 13 residues. The V gene lost 2 bases and the J gene lost 5 bases, with 9 bases spanning the gap. The CDR3 is CAWSYLENEKLFF. The CDR3 nucleotides are TGTGCCTGGAGTTATTTGGAGAATGAAAAACTGTTTTTT.

The chain is built from TRBV12-1 and TRBJ2-1; the D call TRBD1 from the table was never checked on the DNA. TRBV12-1 is marked as a pseudogene. The CDR3 length is 19 residues. The CDR3, as DNA: TGTGCCAGCAGGCCCGGGACAGCAATCCCCGGGACTTCCTACAATGAGCAGTTCTTC. Amino acids: CASRPGTAIPGTSYNEQFF.

The V and J genes are TRBV27 and TRBJ2-7, with a possible D match to TRBD1 (6 bases). V was shortened by 2 bases and J by 6 bases, with 8 bases between the two germline ends. This CDR3 has 12 residues. Germline assignment: CDR1 MNHEY and CDR2 SMNVEV (reference sequence). The CDR3 DNA reads as TGTGCCAGCAGTTTAACAGGGAGCGAGCAGTACTTC. Translation: CASSLTGSEQYF.

This clone has only one observation. The rearrangement uses TRBV6-5 and TRBJ2-1; the D is unclear. The length of the CDR3 is 15 residues. The V gene lost 6 bases and the J gene lost 0 bases, with 12 bases spanning the gap. Looked up from germline, CDR1 is MNHEY and CDR2 is SVGAGI. CDR3 amino acids: CASSPLDGSYNEQFF. The CDR3 DNA reads TGTGCCAGCAGCCCTCTGGACGGCTCCTACAATGAGCAGTTCTTC.

This clone was found once. The chain is built from TRBV27 and TRBJ2-7; D is ambiguous. Trimming took off 4 bases at V and 0 bases at J, with 13 bases between the two ends. The germline CDR1 and CDR2 sequences are MNHEY and SMNVEV (reference sequence). The CDR3 has 15 residues. CDR3 DNA sequence: TGTGCCAGCAGTTCCTGGACCCGACCCTCCTACGAGCAGTACTTC. The encoded protein is CASSSWTRPSYEQYF.

This chain uses TRBV5-1 with TRBJ1-1, with 7 positions matching TRBD1. The CDR3 has 13 residues. Germline trimming cut 4 bases from V and 5 bases from J; bases unmatched to any gene: 5. CDR1 and CDR2 from the germline V gene are SGHRS and YFSETQ. The CDR3 DNA sequence: TGCGCCAGCAGCCGTTACAGGGGTACTGAAGCTTTCTTT. It yields the protein CASSRYRGTEAFF.